Following are 11 T cell receptor beta chains from one sample sequenced in a study of T cells in Graves' hyperthyroidism and ophthalmopathy. It was RNA transcripts that yielded the amplified TCR beta CDR3 regions. During a first-round RT-PCR of the TCR CDR3, the HTBI primer set was used. TCRdb re-derived calls from the multiplex PCR reads in MiXCR, one entry per CDR3 protein. The top ten hold about 7.8% of the sample, which has hundreds of thousands of distinct CDR3 sequences, more than 45% seen once. Material: peripheral blood or thyroid tissue (not recorded which). The receptors were sampled from a woman aged 18-30 years with Graves' hyperthyroidism.

In this sample, this clonotype turned up a few times. The chain joins TRBV5-1 to TRBJ2-5; D could derive from TRBD1 or TRBD2 (5 bases each). CDR3 length: 13 amino acids. V was pared by 4 bases and J by 5 bases, with 12 bases between. CDR1 SGHRS and CDR2 YFSETQ come from the germline V gene. In DNA, the CDR3 is TGCGCCAGCAGCGGCCAGGGAGATGAGACCCAGTACTTC. As protein: CASSGQGDETQYF.

This clonotype was found a few times. CDR3 region: CASSIARPGREKLFF. The CDR3 DNA follows: TGTGCCAGTAGTATAGCAAGACCTGGCCGTGAAAAACTGTTTTTT. The V gene is TRBV19, the J gene TRBJ1-4; D gene unclear. This CDR3 is 15 amino acids long. V dropped 1 base and J dropped 7 bases, with 13 bases sitting between them. Germline V gene sequence: CDR1 LNHDA, CDR2 SQIVND (reference sequence).

V is TRBV29-1 and J is TRBJ1-2; 7 bases match TRBD1. This CDR3 contains 13 residues. Losses at the gene ends were 5 bases for V and 3 bases for J; bases not matched to a gene: 6. The germline V gene encodes CDR1 SQVTM and CDR2 ANQGSEA. This CDR3 reads CSVRAGTDYGYTF. The CDR3 DNA reads as TGCAGCGTTCGGGCGGGGACAGACTATGGCTACACCTTC. Together with reference TRBV29-1 and TRBJ1-2, the CDR3 gives the full variable domain: SAVISQKPSRDICQRGTSLTIQCQVDSQVTMMFWYRQQPGQSLTLIATANQGSEATYESGFVIDKFPISRPNLTFSTLTVSNMSPEDSSIYLCSVRAGTDYGYTFGSGTRLTVV.

The chain combines TRBV11-2 with TRBJ1-2; no firm D call. This CDR3 contains 14 residues. Germline values: CDR1 SGHAT, CDR2 FQNNGV. Trimming shortened V by 5 bases and J by 4 bases, and 14 bases separated the two germline ends. Here the CDR3 reads CASSPAYRVYGYTF. CDR3 coding DNA: TGTGCCAGCAGCCCAGCCTACAGAGTCTATGGCTACACCTTC.

The rearrangement uses TRBV24-1 and TRBJ1-1, with D tentatively TRBD1 (6 bases). In germline, CDR1 is KGHDR, CDR2 SFDVKD. This CDR3 is built from 14 residues. The ends were cut back, 12 bases at V and 4 bases at J, with 20 bases in the middle. CDR3: CASNDLGGLTEAFF. The CDR3 region has the DNA TGTGCCTCGAACGACTTAGGGGGTCTCACTGAAGCTTTCTTT.

Details on this clonotype: Mismatch with germline at one junction end may stem from a read error. The chain couples TRBV7-2 to TRBJ2-2, with 9 bases that match TRBD2. The CDR3 is 13 amino acids. Germline V lookup: CDR1 SGHTA, CDR2 FQGNSA. In DNA, the CDR3 is TGTGCCAGCAGCATAGCGGGGGTCGGGGAGCTGCTTTTT. This translates into CASSIAGVGELLF. Drawing the rest from reference TRBV7-2 and TRBJ2-2, the complete variable domain is GAGVSQSPSNKVTEKGKDVELRCDPISGHTALYWYRQSLGQGLEFLIYFQGNSAPDKSGLPSDRFSAERTGGSVSTLTIQRTQQEDSAVYLCASSIAGVGELLFGEGSRLTVL.

The CDR3 DNA reads as TGTGCCAGCAGCGGGGACAGGGGAGAGTACGGGGAGCTGTTTTTT. Translated: CASSGDRGEYGELFF. The V gene is TRBV9, the J gene TRBJ2-2, with 10 positions matching TRBD1. CDR1 and CDR2 (germline): SGDLS, YYNGEE. The CDR3 extends over 15 amino acids. Trimming cost V 3 bases and J 7 bases; bases outside gene matches: 6.

V is TRBV7-3 and J is TRBJ2-7, with 7 bases lining up with TRBD1. The assigned J gene may be wrong: the sequence end matches TRBJ2-1 better. Per germline, CDR1 SGHTA and CDR2 FQGTGA. This CDR3 has 13 residues. The CDR3, as DNA: TGTGCCAGCAGCCTCCACAGGGGCGCTGAGCAGTTCTTC. This translates into CASSLHRGAEQFF.

The V gene is TRBV7-9, the J gene TRBJ1-4; D uncertain. The CDR3 spans 14 residues. Germline V CDR1 and CDR2: SEHNR, FQNEAQ (reference sequence). The V end lost 6 bases, the J end lost 6 bases, and 14 bases lay between the germline ends. The CDR3 loop is CASRPNRGYEKLFF. CDR3 in DNA: TGTGCCAGCAGACCGAATCGGGGATATGAAAAACTGTTTTTT.

This clonotype has a count of ten or more. V gene TRBV7-8 combines with J gene TRBJ2-7, with 10 nucleotides matching TRBD1. The ends lost 4 bases at V and 4 bases at J; junction bases unmatched: 4. Germline V gives CDR1 SGHVS, CDR2 FQNEAQ. CDR3 length: 14 residues. For the CDR3, the DNA is TGTGCCAGCAGCTCCGGGACAGGGGTGTACGAGCAGTACTTC. Encoded protein: CASSSGTGVYEQYF.

Many counts were recorded for this clonotype. V gene TRBV10-3 combines with J gene TRBJ1-2; TRBD1 agrees at 7 bases. The V gene's germline CDR1 is ENHRY and CDR2 SYGVKD. This CDR3 spans 13 amino acids. V gave up 10 bases and J gave up 6 bases; unmatched junction bases: 11. In DNA form, the CDR3 reads TGTGCCACCATCCCAGGGGGGGCCAATGGCTACACCTTC. Amino acid sequence: CATIPGGANGYTF.